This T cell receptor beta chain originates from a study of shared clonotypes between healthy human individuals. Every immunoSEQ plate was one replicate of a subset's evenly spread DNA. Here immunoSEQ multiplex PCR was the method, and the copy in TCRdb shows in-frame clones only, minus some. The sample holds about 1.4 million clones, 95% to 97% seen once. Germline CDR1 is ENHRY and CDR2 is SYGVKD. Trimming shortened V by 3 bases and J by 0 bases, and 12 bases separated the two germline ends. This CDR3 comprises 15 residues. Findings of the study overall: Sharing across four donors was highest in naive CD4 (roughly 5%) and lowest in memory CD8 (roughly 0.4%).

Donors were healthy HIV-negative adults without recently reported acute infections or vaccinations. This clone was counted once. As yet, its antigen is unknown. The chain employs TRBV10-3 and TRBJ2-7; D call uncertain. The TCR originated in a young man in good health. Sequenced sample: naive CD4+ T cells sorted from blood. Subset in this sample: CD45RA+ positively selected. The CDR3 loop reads CAISERLPSSYEQYF. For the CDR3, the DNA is TGTGCCATCAGTGAACGACTGCCGAGCTCCTACGAGCAGTACTTC.